This T cell receptor (beta chain) was identified in a study of blood T cell repertoires in COVID-19. Study information: Material from acute and convalescent COVID-19 was sourced from the United States, Italy and Spain.

Study processing details: Scientists estimated how many nucleated cells there were by amplifying reference gene primers. Some clones are missing from TCRdb's copy, which holds only in-frame ones; the method was immunoSEQ multiplex PCR. That table furnishes V, J and clone size, whereas the DNA furnished D and trimming. Of roughly 150,000 clones listed, roughly 81% were seen once; the top ten hold under 6.5%. In germline, CDR1 is SNHLY, CDR2 FYNNEI. The CDR3 runs 14 residues. V lost 5 bases to trimming and J lost 6 bases; unmatched junction nucleotides: 6. The clonotype was recovered from a woman between 50 and 59 years old with COVID-19, enrolled during active disease. Material for sequencing was peripheral blood. The V call is TRBV2, the J call TRBJ2-3; the match to TRBD1 covers 9 bases. The CDR3 bases are TGTGCCAGCAGTCTACAGGGGGCAGGGGATACGCAGTATTTT. This translates into CASSLQGAGDTQYF.